This T cell receptor (beta chain) was identified in a study of siplizumab effects on memory and regulatory T cells (dated by TCRdb to the late 2010s). As for the study more broadly: The study looked at the effect of siplizumab, an anti-CD2 antibody, on alloreactive T-cell subsets in allogeneic mixed lymphocyte reactions made from human PBMCs. Findings and caveats that apply to the study as a whole: The cumulative frequency of alloreactive sequences traceable to unstimulated CD4+ memory T cells was significantly reduced by siplizumab. Because sequences at frequencies below about 10^-5 were poorly captured, only a minor fraction of alloreactive clones could be mapped back to unstimulated subsets. In reactions with siplizumab, an average of around 70% of mappable alloreactive CD4+ clones were Treg-derived, compared with 26.9% in control reactions. Whether proliferating Tregs from siplizumab cultures were suppressive was not functionally confirmed. Unstimulated naive T cells appeared more diverse than memory T cells, and naive cells seemed to contribute substantially to the alloresponse. A naive or memory phenotype could not be assigned to roughly 75-95% of proliferating CD4+ or CD8+ clones.

TCRbeta CDR3 sequencing was performed on sorted unstimulated T cells and on proliferating T cells recovered from mixed lymphocyte reactions. Fresh whole blood from roughly ten HLA-typed healthy donors was used to isolate PBMCs. There are 15 amino acids in the CDR3, from cysteine to phenylalanine inclusive. Of the read, only the CDR3 DNA is kept; its 45 bases are in frame from base 1. V is clipped by 5 bases and J by 2 bases, and the sequence between their germline boundaries is 13 bases long. In the germline V gene (reference sequence), CDR1 corresponds to LNHNV and CDR2 to YYDKDF. Concerning this clone: Which antigen it targets is not known. Base qualities are not recorded, but no much larger clone differs from it by a single base.

The method was the immunoSEQ multiplex PCR assay. Each sample had roughly 90,000 TCR templates assayed by the deep sequencing platform. Genomic DNA extracted from sorted T cells was the material used for TCRbeta CDR3 sequencing. The authors' pipeline ran thus. The R programming language was used for clonal analysis of TCRbeta CDR3 data. Alloreactive CD4+ and CD8+ clones were identified by comparing unstimulated samples to CFSE-low samples taken after the reaction. Regulatory or non-regulatory origin of alloreactive CD4+ clones was assigned by matching sequences to the sorted unstimulated Treg and non-Treg repertoires. TCRdb retrieved this table from immuneACCESS and kept in-frame rearrangements only. Not all clones are present; in checked studies, unresolved V genes account for under half, and no reason is known for the remainder. D and trimming come from the DNA, and the V and J calls and clone size come from that table. This sample has about 98,000 clones in its table, and around nine tenths of those were observed once. The ten largest account for 0.9% to 1.3% of the sample.

This TCR was recovered from a human donor in good health. The source material was CD4+ T cells sorted from blood. The V and J genes are TRBV15 and TRBJ2-4; TRBD1 is a possible D gene, resting on 6 matching bases. The CDR3 in this case is CATSLGDKSKNIQYF. The bases are TGTGCCACCAGCCTGGGGGACAAGTCCAAAAACATTCAGTACTTC.